The rows below give T cell receptor beta chains drawn from one sample of a study of shared clonotypes between healthy human individuals. Assay used: immunoSEQ multiplex PCR; TCRdb lists only in-frame clones, some missing. This sample has approximately 2,300,000 clones; roughly 90% occur once, and the top ten carry approximately 0.4%. What was sequenced was naive CD4+ T cells from PBMCs. These receptors originate from a man aged 18 to 29 in good health. Some clones in this sample may be carry-over from other donors' samples. CDR3s include the opening cysteine and the closing phenylalanine or tryptophan. The order of the fields is clone size, D gene, V gene, CDR3 length, J gene, CDR3 protein, CDR3 DNA. The D gene is left open where the match is weak. Clone sizes are given selectively: once, few, many, or a class where the clone is expanded.

abundance: NA
d_gene: NA
v_gene: TRBV4-1
len: 15
j_gene: TRBJ2-7
CDR3aa: CASSKLTGRVGEQYF
CDR3nt: TGCGCCAGCAGCAAACTTACAGGGAGGGTGGGGGAGCAGTACTTC

abundance: NA
d_gene: NA
v_gene: TRBV28
len: 12
j_gene: TRBJ1-2
CDR3aa: CASSVREYGYTF
CDR3nt: TGTGCCAGCAGCGTCAGGGAATATGGCTACACCTTC

abundance: NA
d_gene: NA
v_gene: TRBV6-6
len: 15
j_gene: TRBJ1-2
CDR3aa: CASSRTTGTNYGYTF
CDR3nt: TGTGCCAGCAGTCGTACTACAGGGACTAACTATGGCTACACCTTC

abundance: NA
d_gene: TRBD2
v_gene: TRBV19
len: 14
j_gene: TRBJ2-7
CDR3aa: CASREGPAAVEQYF
CDR3nt: TGTGCCAGTCGGGAGGGGCCAGCGGCGGTCGAGCAGTACTTC

abundance: NA
d_gene: NA
v_gene: TRBV7-9
len: 13
j_gene: TRBJ2-7
CDR3aa: CASSPPSSDEQYF
CDR3nt: TGTGCCAGCAGCCCACCTTCTAGTGACGAGCAGTACTTC

abundance: few
d_gene: NA
v_gene: TRBV5-1
len: 14
j_gene: TRBJ1-5
CDR3aa: CASSLEGSNQPQHF
CDR3nt: TGCGCCAGCAGCTTAGAGGGTAGCAATCAGCCCCAGCATTTT

abundance: NA
d_gene: NA
v_gene: TRBV5-4
len: 12
j_gene: TRBJ2-1
CDR3aa: CASSSGYNEQFF
CDR3nt: TGTGCCAGCAGCTCGGGTTACAATGAGCAGTTCTTC

abundance: NA
d_gene: TRBD1
v_gene: TRBV5-1
len: 14
j_gene: TRBJ2-3
CDR3aa: CASSLRTGTDTQYF
CDR3nt: TGCGCCAGCAGCTTGAGGACAGGGACGGATACGCAGTATTTT

abundance: NA
d_gene: TRBD2
v_gene: TRBV4-1
len: 15
j_gene: TRBJ2-2
CDR3aa: CASRLAGGLTGELFF
CDR3nt: TGCGCCAGCAGACTAGCGGGAGGCCTCACCGGGGAGCTGTTTTTT

abundance: NA
d_gene: NA
v_gene: TRBV7-8
len: 12
j_gene: TRBJ2-1
CDR3aa: CASSSILGRQFF
CDR3nt: TGTGCCAGCAGCTCAATCCTGGGAAGGCAGTTCTTC

abundance: once
d_gene: TRBD1
v_gene: TRBV19
len: 13
j_gene: TRBJ2-7
CDR3aa: CASSIDRGYEQYF
CDR3nt: TGTGCCAGTAGTATTGACAGGGGCTACGAGCAGTACTTC

abundance: NA
d_gene: NA
v_gene: TRBV6-5
len: 14
j_gene: TRBJ2-2
CDR3aa: CASSLVLATGELFF
CDR3nt: TGTGCCAGCAGCCTAGTACTGGCCACCGGGGAGCTGTTTTTT

abundance: NA
d_gene: NA
v_gene: TRBV7-8
len: 14
j_gene: TRBJ1-5
CDR3aa: CASSSSAGNQPQHF
CDR3nt: TGTGCCAGCAGCTCCTCAGCGGGGAATCAGCCCCAGCATTTT

abundance: NA
d_gene: TRBD2
v_gene: TRBV5-1
len: 16
j_gene: TRBJ2-1
CDR3aa: CASSLGVSGVGHEQFF
CDR3nt: TGCGCCAGCAGCTTGGGGGTTAGCGGGGTGGGCCATGAGCAGTTCTTC

abundance: NA
d_gene: NA
v_gene: TRBV5-1
len: 14
j_gene: TRBJ1-1
CDR3aa: CASSLGTLNTEAFF
CDR3nt: TGCGCCAGCAGCCTCGGGACTTTGAACACTGAAGCTTTCTTT

abundance: NA
d_gene: TRBD1
v_gene: TRBV6-1
len: 15
j_gene: TRBJ1-2
CDR3aa: CASSASGQGFYGYTF
CDR3nt: TGTGCCAGCAGTGCCTCAGGACAGGGCTTCTATGGCTACACCTTC

abundance: once
d_gene: TRBD1
v_gene: TRBV13
len: 16
j_gene: TRBJ1-1
CDR3aa: CASSLAKPGQGAEAFF
CDR3nt: TGTGCCAGCAGCTTAGCAAAGCCGGGACAGGGGGCTGAAGCTTTCTTT

abundance: once
d_gene: NA
v_gene: TRBV19
len: 13
j_gene: TRBJ2-7
CDR3aa: CASSISQGGEQYF
CDR3nt: TGTGCCAGTAGTATAAGTCAGGGCGGCGAGCAGTACTTC

abundance: NA
d_gene: NA
v_gene: TRBV30
len: 14
j_gene: TRBJ2-5
CDR3aa: CAWNTGASQETQYF
CDR3nt: TGTGCCTGGAATACGGGAGCGTCCCAAGAGACCCAGTACTTC

abundance: once
d_gene: TRBD1
v_gene: TRBV6-5
len: 14
j_gene: TRBJ2-7
CDR3aa: CASRKQGAFSEQYF
CDR3nt: TGTGCCAGCAGGAAGCAGGGGGCTTTCAGCGAGCAGTACTTC

abundance: NA
d_gene: NA
v_gene: TRBV5-4
len: 15
j_gene: TRBJ1-1
CDR3aa: CASSLGGGMNTEAFF
CDR3nt: TGTGCCAGCAGCTTGGGTGGGGGCATGAACACTGAAGCTTTCTTT

abundance: NA
d_gene: NA
v_gene: TRBV4-3
len: 14
j_gene: TRBJ2-5
CDR3aa: CASSSLGRGETQYF
CDR3nt: TGCGCCAGCAGCTCCCTTGGGCGGGGAGAGACCCAGTACTTC

abundance: NA
d_gene: NA
v_gene: TRBV28
len: 13
j_gene: TRBJ1-2
CDR3aa: CASNNGGIYGYTF
CDR3nt: TGTGCCAGCAACAATGGGGGGATCTATGGCTACACCTTC

abundance: NA
d_gene: NA
v_gene: TRBV6-5
len: 13
j_gene: TRBJ1-6
CDR3aa: CASSYQQGSPLHF
CDR3nt: TGTGCCAGCAGTTACCAACAGGGATCACCCCTCCACTTT

abundance: NA
d_gene: TRBD2
v_gene: TRBV7-9
len: 16
j_gene: TRBJ2-3
CDR3aa: CASSVLAGGAADTQYF
CDR3nt: TGTGCCAGCAGCGTACTAGCGGGAGGAGCGGCAGATACGCAGTATTTT

abundance: NA
d_gene: TRBD1
v_gene: TRBV7-2
len: 12
j_gene: TRBJ2-7
CDR3aa: CASSADRGQQYF
CDR3nt: TGTGCCAGCAGCGCCGACAGGGGTCAGCAGTACTTC

abundance: NA
d_gene: NA
v_gene: TRBV19
len: 14
j_gene: TRBJ2-1
CDR3aa: CASQAVGLHDEQFF
CDR3nt: TGTGCCAGCCAGGCAGTCGGTCTACACGATGAGCAGTTCTTC

abundance: NA
d_gene: NA
v_gene: TRBV5-1
len: 14
j_gene: TRBJ2-2
CDR3aa: CASYATANTGELFF
CDR3nt: TGCGCCAGTTATGCGACAGCGAACACCGGGGAGCTGTTTTTT

abundance: NA
d_gene: NA
v_gene: TRBV7-9
len: 14
j_gene: TRBJ1-1
CDR3aa: CASSSVRGSRWAFF
CDR3nt: TGTGCCAGCAGCTCCGTTAGGGGGTCAAGATGGGCTTTCTTT

abundance: NA
d_gene: TRBD2
v_gene: TRBV5-1
len: 15
j_gene: TRBJ2-1
CDR3aa: CASSYSGSSYNEQFF
CDR3nt: TGCGCCAGCAGCTATAGCGGGAGCTCCTACAATGAGCAGTTCTTC

abundance: NA
d_gene: NA
v_gene: TRBV7-2
len: 15
j_gene: TRBJ2-1
CDR3aa: CASSLVGGAYNEQFF
CDR3nt: TGTGCCAGCAGCTTAGTGGGAGGCGCTTACAATGAGCAGTTCTTC

abundance: once
d_gene: NA
v_gene: TRBV9
len: 16
j_gene: TRBJ1-2
CDR3aa: CASSALSGTAAYGYTF
CDR3nt: TGTGCCAGCAGCGCATTATCCGGGACGGCAGCCTATGGCTACACCTTC

abundance: NA
d_gene: TRBD1
v_gene: TRBV27
len: 15
j_gene: TRBJ1-1
CDR3aa: CASSSGQVRNTEAFF
CDR3nt: TGTGCCAGCAGTTCTGGACAGGTTAGAAACACTGAAGCTTTCTTT

abundance: NA
d_gene: TRBD1
v_gene: TRBV29-1
len: 14
j_gene: TRBJ1-2
CDR3aa: CSVAVQGGNYGYTF
CDR3nt: TGCAGCGTTGCAGTACAGGGGGGTAACTATGGCTACACCTTC

abundance: NA
d_gene: NA
v_gene: TRBV7-2
len: 14
j_gene: TRBJ2-7
CDR3aa: CASSLVRNAYEQYF
CDR3nt: TGTGCCAGCAGCTTGGTGAGGAATGCCTACGAGCAGTACTTC

abundance: NA
d_gene: NA
v_gene: TRBV5-4
len: 15
j_gene: TRBJ1-1
CDR3aa: CASRPKGDMNTEAFF
CDR3nt: TGTGCCAGCAGACCTAAGGGGGATATGAACACTGAAGCTTTCTTT

abundance: NA
d_gene: NA
v_gene: TRBV2
len: 11
j_gene: TRBJ1-1
CDR3aa: CASSELTEAFF
CDR3nt: TGTGCCAGCAGTGAATTGACTGAAGCTTTCTTT

abundance: NA
d_gene: NA
v_gene: TRBV7-9
len: 15
j_gene: TRBJ1-5
CDR3aa: CASSLFLGENQPQHF
CDR3nt: TGTGCCAGCAGCTTATTCCTGGGGGAAAATCAGCCCCAGCATTTT

abundance: NA
d_gene: TRBD1
v_gene: TRBV6-6
len: 15
j_gene: TRBJ1-5
CDR3aa: CASKRTGKNNQPQHF
CDR3nt: TGTGCCAGCAAAAGGACAGGGAAAAACAATCAGCCCCAGCATTTT

abundance: NA
d_gene: NA
v_gene: TRBV4-2
len: 13
j_gene: TRBJ2-3
CDR3aa: CASSRPGEDTQYF
CDR3nt: TGTGCCAGCAGCCGACCGGGGGAGGATACGCAGTATTTT